In its sample, the clone carrying this TCR beta chain was seen many times. The record originates from a study of T cells in Graves' hyperthyroidism and ophthalmopathy. V dropped 2 bases and J dropped 6 bases, with 13 bases sitting between them. Germline V gene data show CDR1 as ENHRY and CDR2 as SYGVKD. The CDR3 runs to 14 residues. TCR beta CDR3 regions were amplified from RNA transcripts. When the TCR CDR3 underwent first-round RT-PCR, the HTBI primer set was used. TCRdb itself ran the multiplex PCR reads through MiXCR, one entry per CDR3 protein. The sample holds approximately 300,000 distinct CDR3 sequences; over 15% are singletons and the top ten take roughly 53%.

Sequencing was done on a sample of blood. This chain joins TRBV10-3 and TRBJ1-2, with a possible D match to TRBD1 (6 bases). This sequence was found in a woman aged 60 to 75 with Graves' ophthalmopathy. In DNA, the CDR3 is TGTGCCATCAGTGAGACCCCCGGACAGCATGGCTACACCTTC. This encodes CAISETPGQHGYTF.